The rows below give T cell receptor beta chains drawn from one sample of a study of shared T cell receptors in the human thymus. The protocol was immunoSEQ multiplex PCR, while the TCRdb copy is restricted to in-frame clones and leaves out a portion. The repertoire holds some 660,000 clones, approximately 89% seen once, with about 0.0094% in the top ten. This sample also belongs to another study, concerning human thymus T cells.

Sequenced input: thymocytes. Every receptor here comes from a boy under three years old with a congenital heart defect. CDR3s include the opening cysteine and the closing phenylalanine or tryptophan.

J: TRBJ2-5
V: TRBV15
CDR3: CATSREQGGETQYF

J: TRBJ1-6
V: TRBV5-6
CDR3: CASSQGQAGSPLHF

J: TRBJ2-1
V: TRBV9
CDR3: CASSVEGTGQVFGDEQFF

J: TRBJ2-2
V: TRBV6-4
CDR3: CASSPTGGPDTGELFF

J: TRBJ1-1
V: TRBV4-3
CDR3: CASSQAGVPTEAFF

J: TRBJ2-6
V: TRBV15
CDR3: CATSRGTGTAFSGANVLTF

J: TRBJ1-5
V: TRBV10-3
CDR3: CAIRRDSNQPQHF

J: TRBJ1-1
V: TRBV4-1
CDR3: CASSPGQRGAITEAFF

J: TRBJ2-3
V: TRBV5-5
CDR3: CASTPRVGTSGFASTDTQYF

J: TRBJ2-6
V: TRBV4-1
CDR3: CASSQPTGPGANVLTF

J: TRBJ2-3
V: TRBV6-1
CDR3: CASRAQGAASTDTQYF

J: TRBJ1-1
V: TRBV11-2
CDR3: CASSWDRGHSEAFF

J: TRBJ1-1
V: TRBV30
CDR3: CAWRNPGPSDTEAFF

J: TRBJ1-1
V: TRBV25-1
CDR3: CASSEDRGTEAFF

J: TRBJ1-3
V: TRBV7-3
CDR3: CASSLKGETGNTIYF

J: TRBJ1-1
V: TRBV4-1
CDR3: CASSHPTAYTEAFF

J: TRBJ2-1
V: TRBV9
CDR3: CASSVASGGIFNEQFF

J: TRBJ1-5
V: TRBV4-3
CDR3: CASSQDWCRRTENQPQHF

J: TRBJ2-2
V: TRBV5-1
CDR3: CASSLGGQPNTGELFF

J: TRBJ2-3
V: TRBV27
CDR3: CASSSWTRSSTDTQYF

J: TRBJ1-6
V: TRBV4-2
CDR3: CASSQERAGRPSSYNSPLHF

J: TRBJ2-7
V: TRBV28
CDR3: CASSLSPWNKQGKVYEQYF

J: TRBJ2-5
V: TRBV27
CDR3: CASSLGGVGTRETQYF

J: TRBJ1-4
V: TRBV4-2
CDR3: CASSQESGTGGEKLFF

J: TRBJ2-5
V: TRBV7-9
CDR3: CASSFLGTPGEETQYF

J: TRBJ1-4
V: TRBV5-6
CDR3: CASSSGQSNEKLFF

J: TRBJ2-7
V: TRBV15
CDR3: CATRGLAGGNPSSYEQYF

J: TRBJ2-5
V: TRBV5-4
CDR3: CASFDDREETQYF

J: TRBJ1-1
V: TRBV28
CDR3: CASRSNTEAFF

J: TRBJ1-2
V: TRBV5-4
CDR3: CASSLEMSGGLRGYTF

J: TRBJ2-2
V: TRBV7-2
CDR3: CASSLVGAALNTGELFF

J: TRBJ2-2
V: TRBV7-2
CDR3: CASSWFCGATGGELFF

J: TRBJ2-7
V: TRBV5-5
CDR3: CASSLSGRAGCDEQYF

J: TRBJ2-5
V: TRBV10-3
CDR3: CAISESMTVLRRQGETQYF

J: TRBJ2-3
V: TRBV5-1
CDR3: CASSPAGDSTDTQYF

J: TRBJ2-4
V: TRBV2
CDR3: CASSDSSGRARAKNIQYF

J: TRBJ2-1
V: TRBV5-4
CDR3: CASSTLAGGPRNEQFF

J: TRBJ1-1
V: TRBV10-3
CDR3: CAISETGDSTEAFF

J: TRBJ1-2
V: TRBV5-6
CDR3: CASSLDYSINYGYTF

J: TRBJ1-5
V: TRBV4-3
CDR3: CASSQDRRGDQPQHF

J: TRBJ2-7
V: TRBV7-9
CDR3: CASTRDGSSYEQYF

J: TRBJ2-3
V: TRBV18
CDR3: CASSLKRHSTDTQYF

J: TRBJ1-5
V: TRBV28
CDR3: CASSGTLGLINQPQHF

J: TRBJ2-1
V: TRBV5-6
CDR3: CASSLEGTGTYNEQFF

J: TRBJ1-2
V: TRBV5-1
CDR3: CASSLLDYRGPTPANYGYTF

J: TRBJ2-7
V: TRBV5-4
CDR3: CASSSITSGSWNEQYF

J: TRBJ1-6
V: TRBV28
CDR3: CASSLCHFTGPINSPLHF

J: TRBJ1-4
V: TRBV29-1
CDR3: CSVVFGRAVNEKLFF

J: TRBJ2-7
V: TRBV21-1
CDR3: CASSKKGPGRLYEQYF

J: TRBJ1-1
V: TRBV6-5
CDR3: CASSYSLGLRRTEAFF

J: TRBJ1-1
V: TRBV5-1
CDR3: CASSFLVTGVNTEAFF

J: TRBJ1-4
V: TRBV28
CDR3: CASRQGGSTNEKLFF

J: TRBJ2-1
V: TRBV2
CDR3: CARRDRGYNEQFF

J: TRBJ2-2
V: TRBV21-1
CDR3: CASSNLRLGSTGELFF

J: TRBJ2-7
V: TRBV4-3
CDR3: CASSPLAGGDEQYF

J: TRBJ1-1
V: TRBV5-1
CDR3: CASSLSAGGPTEAFF